This passage covers 18 T cell receptor beta chains from one sample sequenced in a study of blood T cells in healthy people across ages. A second PCR, run for roughly 7 to 11 cycles, used a sample-barcoded 5' primer plus a J-beta primer mix. TCRdb recomputed calls from the 5' RACE reads with MiXCR, one row per CDR3 protein. The sample consists of hundreds of thousands of distinct CDR3 sequences, 58% of them appearing once. Sequencing input: blood. Source of these receptors: a man aged 25 to 45 in good health.

The chain joins TRBV20-1 to TRBJ2-7; D possibly corresponds to TRBD2 (6 bases). Deletions cut 3 bases from V and 4 bases from J, with 19 bases between. The CDR3 covers 15 residues. Germline V gene lookup returns CDR1 DFQATT and CDR2 SNEGSKA (reference sequence). The CDR3 region is CSARSRGTGVYEQYF. As DNA, the CDR3 is TGCAGTGCTAGGTCAAGGGGAACGGGAGTTTACGAGCAGTACTTC.

This clonotype showed up many times. This chain links TRBV12-3 or TRBV12-4 with TRBJ1-5; TRBD1 is a possible D gene (6 bases). The CDR3 contains 15 residues. Deletions cut 5 bases from V and 5 bases from J, with 16 bases between. For the CDR3, the DNA is TGTGCCAGCAGTCCACGACTGGGGGGCGATCAGCCCCAGCATTTT. Its protein product is CASSPRLGGDQPQHF.

This clonotype was seen more than once but under ten times. This sequence joins TRBV5-1 and TRBJ1-5, with D possibly being TRBD1 (6 bases). The ends were cut back, 4 bases at V and 0 bases at J, with 11 bases in the middle. The germline V gene has CDR1 SGHRS and CDR2 YFSETQ. The CDR3 consists of 15 residues. This CDR3 is CASSPGDFSNQPQHF. CDR3 DNA sequence: TGCGCCAGCAGCCCAGGGGATTTTAGCAATCAGCCCCAGCATTTT.

The CDR3: CAISINRGYEQYF. The CDR3 DNA reads TGTGCCATCAGCATCAATAGGGGGTACGAGCAGTACTTC. This chain joins TRBV10-3 and TRBJ2-7; maybe TRBD1 (6 bases). V was cut by 6 bases and J by 4 bases, with 13 bases left in between. The CDR3 spans 13 residues. Germline V lookup: CDR1 ENHRY, CDR2 SYGVKD.

The genes are TRBV4-3 and TRBJ2-3; D unclear. Trimming cost V 8 bases and J 0 bases, with 21 bases left between them. The CDR3 is 17 amino acids. Germline V gene data show CDR1 as LGHNA and CDR2 as YSLEER. The CDR3 bases are TGCGCCAGCGGATTTACTACTCTTAACGGAAGCACAGATACGCAGTATTTT. Protein: CASGFTTLNGSTDTQYF.

V is TRBV7-2 and J is TRBJ2-7; TRBD1 or TRBD2 may be the D gene (5 bases each). Germline CDR1 and CDR2: SGHTA and FQGNSA. The CDR3 is 16 residues long. V lost 1 base and J 0 bases, leaving 13 bases between the germline ends. The CDR3 DNA reads as TGTGCCAGCAGCTTAGTGGGGGATCCCCTCTCCTACGAGCAGTACTTC. Translated: CASSLVGDPLSYEQYF.

This clonotype has more than one count but fewer than ten. This chain uses TRBV24-1 with TRBJ2-5; D might be TRBD2 (5 bases). V was cut by 5 bases and J by 5 bases, with 8 bases left in between. The CDR3 is made up of 12 amino acids. The germline gives CDR1 KGHDR, CDR2 SFDVKD. The CDR3 bases are TGTGCCACCAGTGTGCGAGGGGAGACCCAGTACTTC. Amino acids: CATSVRGETQYF.

In this sample, this clonotype turned up a few times. This chain's CDR3 is CASSQDASRNEKLFF. CDR3 bases: TGTGCCAGCAGCCAAGATGCCTCTCGAAATGAAAAACTGTTTTTT. The V gene is TRBV3-1, the J gene TRBJ1-4; D is undetermined. V was shortened by 0 bases and J by 5 bases, with 10 bases between the two germline ends. CDR3 length equals 15 residues. Germline loops: CDR1 LGHDT, CDR2 YNNKEL (reference sequence).

This clonotype was seen a handful of times. The CDR3 coding sequence is TGTGCCATCAGTTCGTCGGACGGGGAAAACTATGGCTACACCTTC. Translated, it gives CAISSSDGENYGYTF. The chain uses TRBV10-3 and TRBJ1-2; D unresolved. The CDR3 length is 15 residues. Germline V gene data show CDR1 as ENHRY and CDR2 as SYGVKD. V lost 5 bases and J 2 bases, leaving 15 bases between the germline ends.

The V call is TRBV6-1, the J call TRBJ2-6; D possibly corresponds to TRBD2 (6 bases). Trimming shortened V by 3 bases and J by 1 base, and 13 bases separated the two germline ends. CDR3 length equals 17 residues. Germline V gene data show CDR1 as MNHNS and CDR2 as SASEGT. The CDR3, as DNA: TGTGCCAGCAGTGAGCCGGGACTGCCGTCTGGGGCCAACGTCCTGACTTTC. Residues: CASSEPGLPSGANVLTF.

In its sample, this clonotype was seen a few times. V and J are TRBV29-1 and TRBJ2-1; tentatively, D is TRBD1 (6 bases). CDR3 size: 12 residues. The V end was cut by 4 bases, the J end by 15 bases, with 19 bases between. The V gene's germline CDR1 is SQVTM and CDR2 ANQGSEA. The CDR3 is CSVAQPTGHVFF. DNA for the CDR3: TGCAGCGTTGCGCAACCGACAGGTCATGTGTTCTTC.

V gene TRBV25-1 combines with J gene TRBJ2-5; D unresolved. Trimming shortened V by 0 bases and J by 1 base, and 9 bases separated the two germline ends. This CDR3 contains 15 residues. Germline V gene lookup returns CDR1 MGHDK and CDR2 SYGVNS. As DNA, the CDR3 is TGTGCCAGCAGTGAATACGTCGCGGTCCAAGAGACCCAGTACTTC. It codes for CASSEYVAVQETQYF.

To note about this clonotype: This may be a read error, as it is one base from a much larger clone. The V call is TRBV4-2, the J call TRBJ1-2; D perhaps matches TRBD1 (5 bases). The CDR3 runs 15 residues. The germline V gene has CDR1 LGHNA and CDR2 YNFKEQ. As DNA, the CDR3 is TGTGCCAGCAGCCCACGGACCGGGACTAACTGTGGCTACACCTTC. Translation gives CASSPRTGTNCGYTF.

The sample holds a few counts of this clonotype. DNA for the CDR3: TGCAGTGCGCAGAACGACAATAACTATGGCTACACCTTC. Amino acid sequence: CSAQNDNNYGYTF. The chain employs TRBV20-1 and TRBJ1-2; unclear D gene. The CDR3 runs 13 residues. Germline V gene sequence: CDR1 DFQATT, CDR2 SNEGSKA (reference sequence). The germline V and J ends were trimmed by 6 bases and 1 base, with 12 bases remaining between them.

This clonotype was found a few times. V and J are TRBV6-4 and TRBJ2-3; 10 bases match TRBD2. Germline values: CDR1 MRHNA, CDR2 SNTAGT. The CDR3 is 14 amino acids. V dropped 4 bases and J dropped 4; count of bases not matched to a gene: 2. This CDR3 reads CASSALAGADTQYF. As DNA, the CDR3 is TGTGCCAGCAGTGCCCTAGCGGGAGCAGATACGCAGTATTTT.

This clonotype has only a few counts. The chain carries TRBV2 and TRBJ2-5; 8 nucleotides align to TRBD1. Per germline, CDR1 SNHLY and CDR2 FYNNEI. This CDR3 has 13 residues. The V segment lost 6 bases and the J segment 3 bases; nucleotides outside the gene matches: 3. DNA for the CDR3: TGTGCCAGCAGCGTGGACAGGGAAGAGACCCAGTACTTC. Translated, it gives CASSVDREETQYF.

V gene TRBV7-6 combines with J gene TRBJ2-7, with D tentatively TRBD1 (6 bases). CDR1 is SGHVS, CDR2 FNYEAQ, per germline. This CDR3 is built from 14 residues. Trimming left V 1 base short and J 3 bases short, with 10 bases between. CDR3 coding DNA: TGTGCCAGCAGCTTAGTCCTACAGGGCTACGAGCAGTACTTC. Encoded protein: CASSLVLQGYEQYF.

The chain uses TRBV30 and TRBJ2-1, with TRBD2 matching 7 bases. This CDR3 is 12 amino acids long. V shed 7 bases, J shed 6 bases, and the junction held 6 bases outside the gene matches. In germline, CDR1 is GTSNPN, CDR2 SVGIG (reference sequence). CDR3 sequence: CASLSGANEQFF. The CDR3, as DNA: TGTGCCTCTCTAAGCGGGGCCAATGAGCAGTTCTTC. Full variable domain (rest looked up from reference TRBV30 and TRBJ2-1): SQTIHQWPATLVQPVGSPLSLECTVEGTSNPNLYWYRQAAGRGLQLLFYSVGIGQISSEVPQNLSASRPQDRQFILSSKKLLLSDSGFYLCASLSGANEQFFGPGTRLTVL.